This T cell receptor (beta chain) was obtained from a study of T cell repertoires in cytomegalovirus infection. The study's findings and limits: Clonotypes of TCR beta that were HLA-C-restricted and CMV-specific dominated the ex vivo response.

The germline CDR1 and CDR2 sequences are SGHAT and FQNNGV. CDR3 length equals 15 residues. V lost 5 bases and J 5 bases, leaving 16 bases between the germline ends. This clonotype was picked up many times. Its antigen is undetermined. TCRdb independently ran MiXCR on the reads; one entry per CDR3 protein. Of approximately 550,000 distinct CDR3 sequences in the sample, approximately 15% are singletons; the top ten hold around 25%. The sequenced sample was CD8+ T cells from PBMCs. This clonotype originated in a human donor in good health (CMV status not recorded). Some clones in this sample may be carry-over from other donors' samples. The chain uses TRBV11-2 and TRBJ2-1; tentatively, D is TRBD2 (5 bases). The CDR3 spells CASSPAAGLNNEQFF. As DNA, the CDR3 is TGTGCCAGCAGCCCAGCGGCTGGGTTAAACAATGAGCAGTTCTTC.